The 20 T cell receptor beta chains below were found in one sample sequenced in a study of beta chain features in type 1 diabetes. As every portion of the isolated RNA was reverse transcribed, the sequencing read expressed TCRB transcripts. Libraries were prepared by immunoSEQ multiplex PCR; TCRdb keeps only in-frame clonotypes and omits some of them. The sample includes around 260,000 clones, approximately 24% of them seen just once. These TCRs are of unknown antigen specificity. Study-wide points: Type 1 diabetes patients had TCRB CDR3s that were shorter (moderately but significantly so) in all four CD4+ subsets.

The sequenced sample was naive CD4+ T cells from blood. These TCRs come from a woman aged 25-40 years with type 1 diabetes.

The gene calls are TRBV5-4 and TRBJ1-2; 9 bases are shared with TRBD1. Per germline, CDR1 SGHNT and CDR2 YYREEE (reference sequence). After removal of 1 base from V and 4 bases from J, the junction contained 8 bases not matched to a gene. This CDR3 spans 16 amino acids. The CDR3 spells CASSLQTGQGGYGYTF. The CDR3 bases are TGTGCCAGCAGCTTGCAAACGGGACAGGGAGGCTATGGCTACACCTTC.

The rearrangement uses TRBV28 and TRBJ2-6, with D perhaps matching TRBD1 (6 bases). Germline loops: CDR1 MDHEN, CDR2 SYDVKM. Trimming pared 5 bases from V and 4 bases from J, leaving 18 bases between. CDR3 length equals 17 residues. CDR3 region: CASSPSPDSLGANVLTF. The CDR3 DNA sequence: TGTGCCAGCAGTCCGAGCCCGGACAGCCTCGGGGCCAACGTCCTGACTTTC.

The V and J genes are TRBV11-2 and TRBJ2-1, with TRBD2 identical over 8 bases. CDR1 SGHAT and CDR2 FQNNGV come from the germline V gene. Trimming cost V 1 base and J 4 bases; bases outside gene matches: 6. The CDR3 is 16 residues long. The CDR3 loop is CASSLGGRPRYNEQFF. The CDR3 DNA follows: TGTGCCAGCAGCTTAGGCGGGAGGCCTCGTTACAATGAGCAGTTCTTC.

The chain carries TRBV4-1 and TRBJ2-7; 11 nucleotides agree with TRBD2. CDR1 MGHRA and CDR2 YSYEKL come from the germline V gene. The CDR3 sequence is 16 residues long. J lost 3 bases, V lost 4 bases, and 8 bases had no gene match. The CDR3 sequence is CASSLQTSGVIYEQYF. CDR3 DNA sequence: TGCGCCAGCAGCCTCCAGACTAGCGGGGTCATCTACGAGCAGTACTTC.

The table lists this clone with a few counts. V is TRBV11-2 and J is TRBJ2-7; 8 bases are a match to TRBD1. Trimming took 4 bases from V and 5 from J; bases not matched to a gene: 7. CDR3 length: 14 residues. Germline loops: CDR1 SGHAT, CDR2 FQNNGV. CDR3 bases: TGTGCCAGCAGCTCGGGACAGGTAATCGACGAGCAGTACTTC. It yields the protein CASSSGQVIDEQYF. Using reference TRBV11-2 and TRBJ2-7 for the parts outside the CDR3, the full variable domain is EAGVAQSPRYKIIEKRQSVAFWCNPISGHATLYWYQQILGQGPKLLIQFQNNGVVDDSQLPKDRFSAERLKGVDSTLKIQPAKLEDSAVYLCASSSGQVIDEQYFGPGTRLTVT.

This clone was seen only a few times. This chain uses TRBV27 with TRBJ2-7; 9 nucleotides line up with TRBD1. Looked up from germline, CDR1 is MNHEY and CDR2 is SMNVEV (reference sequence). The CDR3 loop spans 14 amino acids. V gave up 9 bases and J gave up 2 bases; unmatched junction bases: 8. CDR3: CASEAGQGPYEQYF. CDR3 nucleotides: TGTGCCAGTGAAGCGGGACAGGGTCCCTACGAGCAGTACTTC.

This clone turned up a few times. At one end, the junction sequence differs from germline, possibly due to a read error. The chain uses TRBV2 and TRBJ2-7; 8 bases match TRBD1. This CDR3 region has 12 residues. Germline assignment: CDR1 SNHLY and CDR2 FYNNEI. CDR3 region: CASKVITGGPNF. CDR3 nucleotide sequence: TGTGCCAGCAAAGTTATAACAGGGGGGCCAAACTTC.

The CDR3 nucleotides read TGCAGCGTTAGGCCAGGGGGCCGAAACACCGGGGAGCTGTTTTTT. Residues: CSVRPGGRNTGELFF. The chain links TRBV29-1 to TRBJ2-2, with TRBD1 matching 8 bases. Unmatched junction bases numbered 7, after V lost 5 bases and J lost 2 bases. Germline V lookup: CDR1 SQVTM, CDR2 ANQGSEA. The CDR3 spans 15 residues.

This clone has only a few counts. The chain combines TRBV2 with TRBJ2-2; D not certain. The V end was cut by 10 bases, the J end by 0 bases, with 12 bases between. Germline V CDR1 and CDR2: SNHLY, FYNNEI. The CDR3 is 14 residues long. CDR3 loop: CATDVTPNTGELFF. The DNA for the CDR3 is TGTGCCACCGATGTTACACCGAACACCGGGGAGCTGTTTTTT.

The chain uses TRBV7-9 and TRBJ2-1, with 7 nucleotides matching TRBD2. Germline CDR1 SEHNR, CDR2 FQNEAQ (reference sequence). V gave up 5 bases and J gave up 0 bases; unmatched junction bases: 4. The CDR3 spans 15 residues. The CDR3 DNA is TGTGCCAGCAGCCCGTGGGACTACTCCTACAATGAGCAGTTCTTC. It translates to CASSPWDYSYNEQFF.

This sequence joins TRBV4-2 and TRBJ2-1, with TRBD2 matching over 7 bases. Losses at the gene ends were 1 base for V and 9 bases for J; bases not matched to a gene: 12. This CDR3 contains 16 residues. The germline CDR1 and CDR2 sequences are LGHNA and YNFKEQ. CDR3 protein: CASSQASQREYSEQFF. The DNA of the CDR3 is TGTGCCAGCAGCCAAGCATCACAGCGGGAATATTCTGAGCAGTTCTTC.

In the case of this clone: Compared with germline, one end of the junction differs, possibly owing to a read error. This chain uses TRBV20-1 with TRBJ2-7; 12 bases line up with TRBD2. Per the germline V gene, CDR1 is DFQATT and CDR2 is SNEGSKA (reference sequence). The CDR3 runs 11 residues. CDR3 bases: TGCAGTGCCAACGGACTAGCGGGAAGGGACTTC. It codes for CSANGLAGRDF.

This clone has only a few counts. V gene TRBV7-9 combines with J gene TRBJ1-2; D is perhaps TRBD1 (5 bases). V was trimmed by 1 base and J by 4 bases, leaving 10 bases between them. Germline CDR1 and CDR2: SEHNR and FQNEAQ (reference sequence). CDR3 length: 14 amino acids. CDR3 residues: CASSLGQTSYGYTF. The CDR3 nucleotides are TGTGCCAGCAGCTTAGGACAGACCTCCTATGGCTACACCTTC.

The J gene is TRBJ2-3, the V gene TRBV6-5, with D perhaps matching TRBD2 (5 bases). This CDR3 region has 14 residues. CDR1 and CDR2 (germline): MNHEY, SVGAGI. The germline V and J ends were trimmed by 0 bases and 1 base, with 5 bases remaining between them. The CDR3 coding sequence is TGTGCCAGCAGTTACTCGCGGGGCACAGATACGCAGTATTTT. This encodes CASSYSRGTDTQYF.

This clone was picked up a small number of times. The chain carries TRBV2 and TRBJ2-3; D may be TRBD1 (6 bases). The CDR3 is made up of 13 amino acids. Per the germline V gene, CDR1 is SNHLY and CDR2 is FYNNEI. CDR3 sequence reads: CAVNRESTDTQYF. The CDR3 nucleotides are TGTGCTGTTAACAGGGAATCCACAGATACGCAGTATTTT.

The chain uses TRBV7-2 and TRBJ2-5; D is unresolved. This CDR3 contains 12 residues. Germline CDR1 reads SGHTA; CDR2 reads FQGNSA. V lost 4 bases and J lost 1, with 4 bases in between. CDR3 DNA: TGTGCCAGCAGCTCAGGCCAAGAGACCCAGTACTTC. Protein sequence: CASSSGQETQYF.

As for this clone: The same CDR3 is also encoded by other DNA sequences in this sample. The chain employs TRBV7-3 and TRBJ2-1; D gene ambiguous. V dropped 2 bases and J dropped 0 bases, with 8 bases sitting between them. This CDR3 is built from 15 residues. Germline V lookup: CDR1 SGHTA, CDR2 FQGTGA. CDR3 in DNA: TGTGCCAGCAGCTTAGCGGTAAGCTCCTACAATGAGCAGTTCTTC. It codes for CASSLAVSSYNEQFF.

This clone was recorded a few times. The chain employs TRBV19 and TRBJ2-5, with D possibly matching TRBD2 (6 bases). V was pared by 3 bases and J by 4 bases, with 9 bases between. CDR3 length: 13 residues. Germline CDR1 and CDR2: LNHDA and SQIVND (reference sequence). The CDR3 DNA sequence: TGTGCCAGTAGTATTCCGGGGGTAGAGACCCAGTACTTC. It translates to CASSIPGVETQYF.

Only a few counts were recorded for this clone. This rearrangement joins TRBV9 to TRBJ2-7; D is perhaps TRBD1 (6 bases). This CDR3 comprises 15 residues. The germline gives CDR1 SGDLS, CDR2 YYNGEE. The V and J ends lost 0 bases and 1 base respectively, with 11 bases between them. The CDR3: CASSVEGHSSYEQYF. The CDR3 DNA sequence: TGTGCCAGCAGCGTAGAGGGACACTCTTCCTACGAGCAGTACTTC.

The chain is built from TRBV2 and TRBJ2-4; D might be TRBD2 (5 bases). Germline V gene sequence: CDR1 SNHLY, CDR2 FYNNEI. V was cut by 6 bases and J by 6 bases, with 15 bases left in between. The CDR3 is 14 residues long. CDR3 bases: TGTGCCAGCAGACGGACTCTGGACGGAAACATTCAGTACTTC. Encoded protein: CASRRTLDGNIQYF.